This T cell receptor beta chain was sequenced in a study of neoadjuvant anti-PD-1 for oral cavity cancer (dated by TCRdb to the early 2020s). At the level of the whole study: Before curative-intent surgical resection, most patients were given three to four biweekly doses of nivolumab at 3 mg/kg. A fourth nivolumab dose was given around day 43 to patients without progression, and definitive surgical resection was performed in those patients on days 50-56. Responders were defined as patients with complete response, partial response or stable disease by RECIST 1.1; non-responders were defined as patients with progression. There were 12 patients in the parent correlative cohort, and the response rate was roughly 33%. Results and caveats for the whole study, not just this receptor: Higher pretreatment blood TCRbeta clonality and lower post-treatment tumor TCRbeta clonality were correlated with higher pretreatment blood Treg/Th17 ratios. After neoadjuvant nivolumab, T cell clonality (Gini index) in PBMCs was significantly higher in non-responders than in responders. TCR analyses included only three patients per response group, and the authors called for larger cohorts for validation.

Trimming removed 10 bases from V and 6 bases from J; the gene matches leave 11 bases unexplained. Its CDR3 holds 13 amino acids, cysteine through phenylalanine. The only DNA kept is the CDR3, 39 bases in frame from the first base. According to the germline V gene (reference sequence), CDR1 reads SEHNR and CDR2 reads FQNEAQ. Read against the paper, the sample's time point label means: before neoadjuvant nivolumab. The patients had newly diagnosed stage II-IVA oral cavity squamous cell carcinoma and had not received any prior systemic or radiation treatment. Everyone in the cohort had locally advanced, HPV-negative oral cavity squamous cell carcinoma. Peripheral blood mononuclear cells were analyzed directly, without maintenance or expansion in culture. The samples were obtained from a longitudinal correlative study of a single-arm phase II trial testing neoadjuvant nivolumab in oral cavity squamous cell carcinoma. Genomic DNA-based TCRbeta sequencing was performed on subject-matched pre- and post-treatment PBMCs and tumors from three responders and three non-responders. Peripheral blood mononuclear cells were drawn once before nivolumab treatment and a second time after treatment, when surgery took place. Genomic DNA was isolated from PBMCs using the Maxwell RSC DNA from Cells kit.

For deep sequencing, PBMC libraries mostly used around 480 ng of input genomic DNA, with six replicates for each sample. TCRbeta libraries were prepared with the immunoSEQ hsTCRbeta kit according to the manufacturer's instructions. The completed libraries were mixed into a single pool at 3 nM, then sequenced with an Illumina NovaSeq 6000 S4 flow cell. The paper's data handling went like this. The immunoSEQ Analyzer was used for raw data preprocessing and quality control. The analysis was limited to productive rearrangements, and each clonotype was defined by a unique CDR3 amino acid sequence. Using the R package tcR, the researchers computed the Gini-Simpson index as their estimate of repertoire clonality. Student's t test was used to compare Gini indices, and Pearson correlation was used to assess associations with tumor size change. TCRdb provides this immuneACCESS table in a form limited to in-frame rearrangements. Some clones are lacking; in checked studies, under half of them reflect an unresolved V gene, and why the rest are absent is not known. V and J calls and clone size are as listed in that table; D and trimming were resolved from the DNA. The sample includes about 14,000 clones, with about 61% observed a single time. The ten most abundant clones make up 2% to 3% of the sample.

Regarding this clone: Its antigen is still unknown. Base quality data are lacking; no much larger clone is found one base away.

The V and J segments used are TRBV7-9 and TRBJ2-7, with 8 bases in between that match TRBD2. The specimen was PBMCs, collected before nivolumab (anti-PD-1) treatment. The source of this sequence is a person aged 40 to 85 with oral cavity squamous cell carcinoma. The CDR3 region: CATMGLDLSEQYF. DNA sequence: TGTGCCACAATGGGACTAGACCTCAGCGAGCAGTACTTC. Reference TRBV7-9 and TRBJ2-7 proteins supply the regions before and after the CDR3; the full variable domain is: DTGVSQNPRHKITKRGQNVTFRCDPISEHNRLYWYRQTLGQGPEFLTYFQNEAQLEKSRLLSDRFSAERPKGSFSTLEIQRTEQGDSAMYLCATMGLDLSEQYFGPGTRLTVT.